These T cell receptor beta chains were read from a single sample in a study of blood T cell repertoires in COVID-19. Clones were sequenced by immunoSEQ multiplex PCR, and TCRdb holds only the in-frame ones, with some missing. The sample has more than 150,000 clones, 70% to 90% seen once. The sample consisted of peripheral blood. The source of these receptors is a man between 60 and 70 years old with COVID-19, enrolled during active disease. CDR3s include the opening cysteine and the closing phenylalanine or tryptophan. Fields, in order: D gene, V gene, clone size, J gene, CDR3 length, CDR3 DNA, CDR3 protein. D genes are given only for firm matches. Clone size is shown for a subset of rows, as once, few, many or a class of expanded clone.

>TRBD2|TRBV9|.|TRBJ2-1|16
TGTGCCAGCAGCGTACTGTGGCGGGGGGCCTACAATGAGCAGTTCTTC
CASSVLWRGAYNEQFF
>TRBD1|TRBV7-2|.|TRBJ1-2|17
TGTGCCAGCAGCTTAGCGCTTGGACAGGGGGCGGGGTATGGCTACACCTTC
CASSLALGQGAGYGYTF
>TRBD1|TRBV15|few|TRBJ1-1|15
TGTGCCACCAGCGGTAGGGGACAGGGGCACACTGAAGCTTTCTTT
CATSGRGQGHTEAFF
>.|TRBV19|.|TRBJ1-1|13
TGTGCCAGTAGTATAGCTACGAACACTGAAGCTTTCTTT
CASSIATNTEAFF
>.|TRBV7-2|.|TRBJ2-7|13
TGTGCCAGCAGCCGGCCAGGGGTCTACGAGCAGTACTTC
CASSRPGVYEQYF
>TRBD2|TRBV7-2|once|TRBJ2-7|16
TGTGCCAGCAGCCCAGGACTAGCGGGAAGCTCCTACGAGCAGTACTTC
CASSPGLAGSSYEQYF
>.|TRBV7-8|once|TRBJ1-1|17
TGTGCCAGCAGCCGTGTGCTTGGGGGCGCGAGGACAACTGAAGCTTTCTTT
CASSRVLGGARTTEAFF
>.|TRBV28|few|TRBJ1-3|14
TGTGCCAGCAGTTTGAGGAGAACTGGAAACACCATATATTTT
CASSLRRTGNTIYF
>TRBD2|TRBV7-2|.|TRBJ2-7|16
TGTGCCAGCAGCCTTTCCTCAAGCGGGGGGGCGAACGAGCAGTACTTC
CASSLSSSGGANEQYF
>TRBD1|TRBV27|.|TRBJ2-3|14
TGTGCCAGCAGCCACGGACAGGGTGGAGATACGCAGTATTTT
CASSHGQGGDTQYF
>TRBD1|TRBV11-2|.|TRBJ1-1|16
TGTGCCAGCAGCTCTACCGGGACAGGGGGCAGAACTGAAGCTTTCTTT
CASSSTGTGGRTEAFF
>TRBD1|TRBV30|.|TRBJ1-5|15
TGTGCCTGGTCAACACCCCGGACAGGGGTTCAGCCCCAGCATTTT
CAWSTPRTGVQPQHF
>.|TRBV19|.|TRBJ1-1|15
TGTGCCAGTAGTATATTAGGTTTTGGGCAAAAAGGAGCTTTCTTT
CASSILGFGQKGAFF
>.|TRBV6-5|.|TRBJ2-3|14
TGTGCCAGCAGGAAGGGGTTTAGCACAGATACGCAGTATTTT
CASRKGFSTDTQYF
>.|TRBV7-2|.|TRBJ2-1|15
TGTGCCAGCAGCGCCACAGGGAATGAACAGGGTGAGCAGTTCTTC
CASSATGNEQGEQFF
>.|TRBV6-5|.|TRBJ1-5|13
TGTGCCAGCAGTTACTCCAGGGTACAGCCCCAGCATTTT
CASSYSRVQPQHF
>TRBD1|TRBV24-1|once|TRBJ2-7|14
TGTGCCACCAGTGATTCTCAGGACAGGGGCGAGCAGTACTTC
CATSDSQDRGEQYF
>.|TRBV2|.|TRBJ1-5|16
TGTGCCAGCAGTGAAATGGGCAGCCATAGCAATCAGCCCCAGCATTTT
CASSEMGSHSNQPQHF
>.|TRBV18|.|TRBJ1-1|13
TGTGCCAGCTCACCGAGTCCTAACACTGAAGCTTTCTTT
CASSPSPNTEAFF
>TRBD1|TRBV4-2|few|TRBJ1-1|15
TGTGCCAGCAGCCAAGAGGGGACAGCGAACACTGAAGCTTTCTTT
CASSQEGTANTEAFF
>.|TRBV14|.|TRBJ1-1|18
TGTGCCAGCACCCGCTTCTCTGCGTGGGGGGGGATGAACACTGAAGCTTTCTTT
CASTRFSAWGGMNTEAFF
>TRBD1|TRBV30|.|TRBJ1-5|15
TGTGCCTGGAGTGTGGGACAGGCCCTCAATCAGCCCCAGCATTTT
CAWSVGQALNQPQHF
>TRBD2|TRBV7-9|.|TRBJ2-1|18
TGTGCCAGCAGCTTACCCCTTTCCGGGACTAGCGGACTGGAGGAGCAGTTCTTC
CASSLPLSGTSGLEEQFF
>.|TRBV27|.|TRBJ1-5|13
TGTGCCAGCAGTTTTAGGGGTGGGCAGCCCCAGCATTTT
CASSFRGGQPQHF
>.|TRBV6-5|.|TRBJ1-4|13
TGTGCCAGCAGTTACGTGGAGAATGAAAAACTGTTTTTT
CASSYVENEKLFF
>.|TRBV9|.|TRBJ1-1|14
TGTGCCAGCAGCGCTGTAACAGGGACAACCGAAGCTTTCTTT
CASSAVTGTTEAFF
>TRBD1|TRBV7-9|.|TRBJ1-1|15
TGTGCCAGCAGCTTCTCGACAGGGGGTGGCACTGAAGCTTTCTTT
CASSFSTGGGTEAFF
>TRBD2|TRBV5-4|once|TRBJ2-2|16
TGTGCCAGCAGCCCGGCGGGGGGGAGCGACACCGGGGAGCTGTTTTTT
CASSPAGGSDTGELFF
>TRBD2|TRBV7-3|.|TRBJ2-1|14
TGTGCCAGCAGCTCTAGCGGGAGATACAATGAGCAGTTCTTC
CASSSSGRYNEQFF